Described below is a single TCR beta chain sequence and its context. This sample stems from a study of blood T cell repertoires in COVID-19. Repertoires were generated with immunoSEQ multiplex PCR, while TCRdb's copy carries only in-frame clones and drops some. The sample lists about 230,000 clones, 75% to 90% seen once, with under 3% in the top ten. The CDR3 has 13 residues. The germline V gene has CDR1 SGHAT and CDR2 FQNNGV. V lost 4 bases and J lost 8, with 14 bases in between. The sequenced sample was peripheral blood. V is TRBV11-2 and J is TRBJ1-2, with D possibly being TRBD1 (5 bases). This receptor was taken from a woman aged 65 to 85 with active or convalescent COVID-19. The CDR3 nucleotides are TGTGCCAGCAGCTCCCAGGGTGCAAGCGGCTACACCTTC. Its translation: CASSSQGASGYTF. Variable domain in full (rest from reference TRBV11-2 and TRBJ1-2): EAGVAQSPRYKIIEKRQSVAFWCNPISGHATLYWYQQILGQGPKLLIQFQNNGVVDDSQLPKDRFSAERLKGVDSTLKIQPAKLEDSAVYLCASSSQGASGYTFGSGTRLTVV.